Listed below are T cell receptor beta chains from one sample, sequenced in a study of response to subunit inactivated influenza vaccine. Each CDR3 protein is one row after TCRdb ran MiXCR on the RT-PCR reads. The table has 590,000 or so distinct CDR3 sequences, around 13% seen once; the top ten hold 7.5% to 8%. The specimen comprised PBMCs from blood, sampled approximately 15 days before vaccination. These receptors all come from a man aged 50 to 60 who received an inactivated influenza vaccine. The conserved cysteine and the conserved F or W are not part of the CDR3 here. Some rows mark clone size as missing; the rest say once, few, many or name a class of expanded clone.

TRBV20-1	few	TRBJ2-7	SASPSGTYEQY
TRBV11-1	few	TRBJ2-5	ASTKTGLTSDYQETQY
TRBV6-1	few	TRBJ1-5	ASSKDGISNQPQH
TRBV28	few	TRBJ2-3	ASSTQGGSDTQY
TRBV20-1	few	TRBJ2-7	SAQKVGGRYEQY
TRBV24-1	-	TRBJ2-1	ATSDRRLAGGPNNEQF
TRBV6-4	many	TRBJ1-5	ASSDGHNQPQH
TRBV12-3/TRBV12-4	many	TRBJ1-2	ASSFAGNSYGYD
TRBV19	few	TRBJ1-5	ASTITAVSNQPQH
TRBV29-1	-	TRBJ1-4	SVEDGRRQGPEKLF
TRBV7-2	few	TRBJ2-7	ASTLDWTSSRFEQY
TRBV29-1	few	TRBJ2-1	SVEVAVEQF
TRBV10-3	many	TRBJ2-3	AIRLGGSDTQY
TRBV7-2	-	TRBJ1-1	ASIISPGQGRTEAF
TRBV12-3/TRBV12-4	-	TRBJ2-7	ASSFVSGYEQY
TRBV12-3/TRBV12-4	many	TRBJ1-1	ASSWELGMNTEAF
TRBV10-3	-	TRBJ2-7	AISDPGAYEQY
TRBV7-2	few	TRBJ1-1	ASSKERVGNTEAF